The source of this T cell receptor (beta chain) is a study of blood T cell repertoires in COVID-19. On the study more broadly: Acute and convalescent COVID-19 specimens originated in the United States, Italy and Spain.

Produced via immunoSEQ multiplex PCR; TCRdb's table is partial and in-frame only. The sample carries some 260,000 clones, about 89% recorded once. V lost 3 bases, J lost 7 bases, and 4 bases stayed unmatched. The CDR3 has 14 residues. The germline gives CDR1 SQVTM, CDR2 ANQGSEA. This study enrolled people aged about 18 to 90 from about two dozen US geographic areas. Recovered participants had two consecutive negative NP/OP PCR tests, healthcare professional clearance, or symptom resolution. This chain connects TRBV29-1 to TRBJ2-1; 12 nucleotides match TRBD2. The sequencing input was PBMCs or T cells enriched from blood (not recorded which). This TCR was recovered from a middle-aged man who had recovered from COVID-19. The CDR3 protein is CSVETSGSSNEQFF. The CDR3 DNA sequence: TGCAGCGTTGAGACTAGCGGGAGCAGTAATGAGCAGTTCTTC.